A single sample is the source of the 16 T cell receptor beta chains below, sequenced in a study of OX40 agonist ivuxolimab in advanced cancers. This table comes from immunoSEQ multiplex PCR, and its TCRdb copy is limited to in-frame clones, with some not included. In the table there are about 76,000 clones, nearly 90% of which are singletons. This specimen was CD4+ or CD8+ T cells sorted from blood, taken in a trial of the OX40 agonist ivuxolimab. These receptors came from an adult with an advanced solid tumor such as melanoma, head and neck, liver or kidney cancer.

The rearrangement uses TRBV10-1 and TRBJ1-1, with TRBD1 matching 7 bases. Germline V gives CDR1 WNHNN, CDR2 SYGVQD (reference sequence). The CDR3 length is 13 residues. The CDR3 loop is CATQQGRNTEAFF. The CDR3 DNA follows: TGCGCGACACAACAGGGGCGGAACACTGAAGCTTTCTTT.

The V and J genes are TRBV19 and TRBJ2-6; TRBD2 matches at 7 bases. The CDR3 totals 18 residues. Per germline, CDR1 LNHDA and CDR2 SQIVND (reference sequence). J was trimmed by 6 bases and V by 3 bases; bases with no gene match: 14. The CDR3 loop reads CASSILAGGGREANVLTF. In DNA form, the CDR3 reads TGTGCCAGTAGTATTTTAGCGGGTGGGGGTCGGGAGGCCAACGTCCTGACTTTC.

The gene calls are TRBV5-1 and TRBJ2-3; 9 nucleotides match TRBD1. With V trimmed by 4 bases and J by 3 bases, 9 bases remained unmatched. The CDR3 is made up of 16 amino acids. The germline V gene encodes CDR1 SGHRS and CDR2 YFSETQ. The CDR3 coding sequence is TGCGCCAGCAGCGGAGGGGACAGGGTATCTACAGATACGCAGTATTTT. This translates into CASSGGDRVSTDTQYF.

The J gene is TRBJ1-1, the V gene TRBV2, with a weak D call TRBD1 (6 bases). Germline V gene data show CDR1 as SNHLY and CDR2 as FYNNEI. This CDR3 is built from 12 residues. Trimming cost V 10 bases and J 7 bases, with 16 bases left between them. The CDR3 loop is CATNLQGGEAFF. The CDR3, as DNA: TGTGCCACCAATCTACAGGGCGGTGAAGCTTTCTTT.

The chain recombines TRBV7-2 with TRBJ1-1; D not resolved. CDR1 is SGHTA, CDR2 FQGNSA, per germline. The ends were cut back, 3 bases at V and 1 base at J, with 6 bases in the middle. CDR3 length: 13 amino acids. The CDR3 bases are TGTGCCAGCAGCTTCCAGGAGAACACTGAAGCTTTCTTT. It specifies CASSFQENTEAFF.

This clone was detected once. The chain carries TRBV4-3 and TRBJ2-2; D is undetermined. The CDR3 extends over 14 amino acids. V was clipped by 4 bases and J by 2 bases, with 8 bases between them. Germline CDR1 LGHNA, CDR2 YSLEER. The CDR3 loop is CASSRNLNTGELFF. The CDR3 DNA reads TGCGCCAGCAGCCGAAATCTCAACACCGGGGAGCTGTTTTTT.

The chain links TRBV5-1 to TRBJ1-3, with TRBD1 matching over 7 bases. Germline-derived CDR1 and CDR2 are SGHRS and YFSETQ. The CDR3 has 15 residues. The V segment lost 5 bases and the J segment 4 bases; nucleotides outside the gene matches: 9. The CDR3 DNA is TGCGCCAGCAGATCAGACAGGGAGTCGGGAAACACCATATATTTT. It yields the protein CASRSDRESGNTIYF.

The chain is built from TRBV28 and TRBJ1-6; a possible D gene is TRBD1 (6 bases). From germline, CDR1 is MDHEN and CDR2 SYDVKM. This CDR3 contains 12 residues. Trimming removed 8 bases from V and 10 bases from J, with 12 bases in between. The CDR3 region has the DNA TGTGCCAGCGCCGGGGGGCGATCACCCCTCCACTTT. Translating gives CASAGGRSPLHF.

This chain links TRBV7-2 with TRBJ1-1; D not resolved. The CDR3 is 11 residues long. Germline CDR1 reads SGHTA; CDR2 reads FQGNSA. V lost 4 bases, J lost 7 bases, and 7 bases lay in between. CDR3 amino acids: CASSSYIEAFF. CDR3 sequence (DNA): TGTGCCAGCAGCTCCTACATTGAAGCTTTCTTT. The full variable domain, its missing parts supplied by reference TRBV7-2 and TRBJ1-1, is GAGVSQSPSNKVTEKGKDVELRCDPISGHTALYWYRQSLGQGLEFLIYFQGNSAPDKSGLPSDRFSAERTGGSVSTLTIQRTQQEDSAVYLCASSSYIEAFFGQGTRLTVV.

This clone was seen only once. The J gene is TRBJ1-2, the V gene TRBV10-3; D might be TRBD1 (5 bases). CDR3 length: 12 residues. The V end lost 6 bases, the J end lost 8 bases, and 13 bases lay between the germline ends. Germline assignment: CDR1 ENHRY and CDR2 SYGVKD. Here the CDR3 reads CAISSGNGGYTF. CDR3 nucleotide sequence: TGTGCCATCAGCTCAGGGAACGGGGGCTACACCTTC.

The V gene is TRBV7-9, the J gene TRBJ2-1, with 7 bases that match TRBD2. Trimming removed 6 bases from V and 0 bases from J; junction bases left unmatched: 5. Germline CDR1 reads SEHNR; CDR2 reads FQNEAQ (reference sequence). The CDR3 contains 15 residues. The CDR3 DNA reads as TGTGCCAGCAGTCGGGACTATAGCTCCTACAATGAGCAGTTCTTC. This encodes CASSRDYSSYNEQFF.

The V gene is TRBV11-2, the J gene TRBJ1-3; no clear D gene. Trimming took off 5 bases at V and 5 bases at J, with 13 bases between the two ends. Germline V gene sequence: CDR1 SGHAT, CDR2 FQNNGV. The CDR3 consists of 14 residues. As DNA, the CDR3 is TGTGCCAGCAGCCCTGGGGTCCGGAGAAACACCATATATTTT. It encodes CASSPGVRRNTIYF. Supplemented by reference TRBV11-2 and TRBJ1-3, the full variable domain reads EAGVAQSPRYKIIEKRQSVAFWCNPISGHATLYWYQQILGQGPKLLIQFQNNGVVDDSQLPKDRFSAERLKGVDSTLKIQPAKLEDSAVYLCASSPGVRRNTIYFGEGSWLTVV.

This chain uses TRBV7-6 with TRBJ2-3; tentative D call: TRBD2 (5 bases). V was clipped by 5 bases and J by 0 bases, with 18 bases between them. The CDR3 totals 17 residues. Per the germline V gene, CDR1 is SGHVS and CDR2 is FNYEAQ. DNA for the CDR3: TGTGCCAGCAGCGCTCAACCTGGTGGCGGGAGCACAGATACGCAGTATTTT. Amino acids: CASSAQPGGGSTDTQYF.

The DNA for the CDR3 is TGTGCCAGCAGTTCCCTGGCACGGGCATCCGGGGAGCTGTTTTTT. Protein sequence: CASSSLARASGELFF. The rearrangement uses TRBV28 and TRBJ2-2; D ambiguous. Germline V gene sequence: CDR1 MDHEN, CDR2 SYDVKM. The CDR3 is 15 residues long. Trimming cost V 4 bases and J 6 bases, with 15 bases left between them.

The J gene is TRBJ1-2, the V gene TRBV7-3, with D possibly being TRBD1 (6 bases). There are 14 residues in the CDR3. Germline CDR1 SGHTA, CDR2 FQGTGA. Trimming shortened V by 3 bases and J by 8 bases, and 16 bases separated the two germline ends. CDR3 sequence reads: CASSLRRGVEGYTF. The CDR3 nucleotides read TGTGCCAGCAGCTTGAGAAGGGGGGTTGAAGGCTACACCTTC.

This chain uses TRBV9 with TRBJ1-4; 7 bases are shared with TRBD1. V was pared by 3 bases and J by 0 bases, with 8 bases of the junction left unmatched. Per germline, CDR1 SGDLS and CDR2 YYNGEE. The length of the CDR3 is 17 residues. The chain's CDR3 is CASSDRQGFSTNEKLFF. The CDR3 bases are TGTGCCAGCAGCGACAGACAGGGATTCTCAACTAATGAAAAACTGTTTTTT.